This TCR beta chain was identified during a study of response to subunit inactivated influenza vaccine. General observations from the study: T cells newly recruited by each seasonal influenza vaccination are few, the authors suggested.

TCRdb fed the RT-PCR reads into MiXCR, producing one record per CDR3 protein. The sample lists under 550,000 distinct CDR3 sequences; 7.5% to 8.5% were seen once. Looked up from germline, CDR1 is MDHEN and CDR2 is SYDVKM. Trimming took 5 bases from V and 11 from J; bases not matched to a gene: 9. The CDR3 consists of 14 residues. This clonotype has only a few counts. Its specificity is not known. Specimen: PBMCs from blood, collected approximately 25 months after vaccination. The receptor was derived from a man between 45 and 75 years old who received an inactivated influenza vaccine. This chain joins TRBV28 and TRBJ1-6, with 7 nucleotides matching TRBD1. CDR3 in amino acids: CASSPWTGNPPLHF. The DNA for the CDR3 is TGTGCCAGCAGTCCCTGGACAGGAAATCCACCCCTCCACTTT.